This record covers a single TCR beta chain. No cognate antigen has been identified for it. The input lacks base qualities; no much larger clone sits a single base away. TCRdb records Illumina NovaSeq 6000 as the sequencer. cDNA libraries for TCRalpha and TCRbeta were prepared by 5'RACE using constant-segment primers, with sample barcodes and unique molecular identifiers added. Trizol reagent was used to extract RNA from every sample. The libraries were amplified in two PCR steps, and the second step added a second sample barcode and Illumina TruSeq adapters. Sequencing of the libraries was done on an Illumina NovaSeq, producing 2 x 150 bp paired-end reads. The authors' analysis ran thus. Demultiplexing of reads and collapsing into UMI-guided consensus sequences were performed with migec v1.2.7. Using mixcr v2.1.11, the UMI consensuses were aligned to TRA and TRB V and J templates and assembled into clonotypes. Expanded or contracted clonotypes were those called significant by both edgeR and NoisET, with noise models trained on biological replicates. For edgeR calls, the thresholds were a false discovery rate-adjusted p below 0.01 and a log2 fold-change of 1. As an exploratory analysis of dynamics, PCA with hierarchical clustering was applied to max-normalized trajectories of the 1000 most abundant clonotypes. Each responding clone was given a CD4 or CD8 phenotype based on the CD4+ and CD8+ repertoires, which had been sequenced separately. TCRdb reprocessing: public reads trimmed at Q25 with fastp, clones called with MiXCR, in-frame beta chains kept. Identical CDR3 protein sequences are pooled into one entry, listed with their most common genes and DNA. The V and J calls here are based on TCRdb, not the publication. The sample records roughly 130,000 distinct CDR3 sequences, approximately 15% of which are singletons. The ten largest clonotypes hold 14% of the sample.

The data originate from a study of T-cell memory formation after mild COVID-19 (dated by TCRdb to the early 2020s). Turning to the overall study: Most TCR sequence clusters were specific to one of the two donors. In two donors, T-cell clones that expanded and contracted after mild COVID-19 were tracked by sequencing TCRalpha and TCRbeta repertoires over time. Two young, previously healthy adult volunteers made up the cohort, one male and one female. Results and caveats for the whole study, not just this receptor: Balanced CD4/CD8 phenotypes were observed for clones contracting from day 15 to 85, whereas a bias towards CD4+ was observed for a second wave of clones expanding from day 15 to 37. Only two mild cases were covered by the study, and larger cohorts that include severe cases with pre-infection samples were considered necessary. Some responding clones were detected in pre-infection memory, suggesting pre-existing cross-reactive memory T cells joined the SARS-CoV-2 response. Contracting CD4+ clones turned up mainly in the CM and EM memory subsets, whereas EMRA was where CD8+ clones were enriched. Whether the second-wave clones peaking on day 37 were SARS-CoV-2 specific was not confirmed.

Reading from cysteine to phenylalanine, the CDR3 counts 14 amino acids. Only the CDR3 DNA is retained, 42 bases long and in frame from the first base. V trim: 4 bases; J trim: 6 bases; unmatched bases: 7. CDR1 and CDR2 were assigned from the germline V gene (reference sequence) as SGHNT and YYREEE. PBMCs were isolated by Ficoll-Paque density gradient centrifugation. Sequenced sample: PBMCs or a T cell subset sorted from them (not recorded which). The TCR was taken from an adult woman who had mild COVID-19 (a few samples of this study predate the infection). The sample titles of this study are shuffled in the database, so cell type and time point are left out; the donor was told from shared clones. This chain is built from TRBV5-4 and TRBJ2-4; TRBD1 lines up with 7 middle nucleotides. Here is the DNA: TGTGCCAGCAGCCCCGGGACAGATACAAACATTCAGTACTTC. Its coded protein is CASSPGTDTNIQYF.